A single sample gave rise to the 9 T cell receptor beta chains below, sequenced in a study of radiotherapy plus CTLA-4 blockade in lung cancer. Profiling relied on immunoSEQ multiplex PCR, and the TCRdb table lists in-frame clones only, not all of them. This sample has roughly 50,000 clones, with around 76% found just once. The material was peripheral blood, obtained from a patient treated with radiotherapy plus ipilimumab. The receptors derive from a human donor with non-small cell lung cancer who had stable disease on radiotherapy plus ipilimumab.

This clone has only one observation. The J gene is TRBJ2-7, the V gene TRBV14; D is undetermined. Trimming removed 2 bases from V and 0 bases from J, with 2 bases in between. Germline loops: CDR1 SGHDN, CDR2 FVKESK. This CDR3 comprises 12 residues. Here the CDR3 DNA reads TGTGCCAGCAGCCAACTCTCCTACGAGCAGTACTTC. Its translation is CASSQLSYEQYF.

The CDR3 spells CASSIWTGLGTEAFF. Here the CDR3 DNA reads TGTGCCAGCAGCATATGGACAGGGTTGGGGACTGAAGCTTTCTTT. The rearrangement uses TRBV9 and TRBJ1-1; TRBD1 agrees at 8 bases. J gave up 5 bases and V 4 bases, and 10 bases lay outside the gene matches. The CDR3 has 15 residues. The germline CDR1 and CDR2 sequences are SGDLS and YYNGEE.

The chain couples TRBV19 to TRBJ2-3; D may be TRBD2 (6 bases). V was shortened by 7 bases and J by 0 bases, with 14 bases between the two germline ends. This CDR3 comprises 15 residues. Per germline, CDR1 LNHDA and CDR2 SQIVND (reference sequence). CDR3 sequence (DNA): TGTGCCAGTACCTACGCGGGACTTAGCACAGATACGCAGTATTTT. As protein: CASTYAGLSTDTQYF.

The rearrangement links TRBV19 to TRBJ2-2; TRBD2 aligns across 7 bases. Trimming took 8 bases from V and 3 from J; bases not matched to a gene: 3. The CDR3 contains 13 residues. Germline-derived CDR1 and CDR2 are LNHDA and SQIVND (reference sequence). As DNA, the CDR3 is TGTGCCAGTGGGAGGGGTTACACCGGGGAGCTGTTTTTT. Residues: CASGRGYTGELFF.

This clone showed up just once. The CDR3 coding sequence is TGTGCCAGCAGCCCTAGACAGGGGGCGAGGGATTCACCCCTCCACTTT. Its protein is CASSPRQGARDSPLHF. The gene calls are TRBV5-4 and TRBJ1-6; 10 nucleotides match TRBD1. This CDR3 contains 16 residues. Germline trimming cut 4 bases from V and 8 bases from J; bases unmatched to any gene: 9. Germline lookup yields CDR1 SGHNT and CDR2 YYREEE (reference sequence).

The CDR3 DNA reads TGTGCCAGCAGTGAGTATGAGCAGTTCTTC. Translated, it gives CASSEYEQFF. V gene TRBV6-1 combines with J gene TRBJ2-1; D is unresolved. V was shortened by 3 bases and J by 8 bases, with 2 bases between the two germline ends. The CDR3 is made up of 10 amino acids. Per germline, CDR1 MNHNS and CDR2 SASEGT.

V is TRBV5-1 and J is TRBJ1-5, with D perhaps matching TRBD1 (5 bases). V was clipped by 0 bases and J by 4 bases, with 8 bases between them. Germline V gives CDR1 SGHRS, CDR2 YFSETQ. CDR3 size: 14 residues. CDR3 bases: TGCGCCAGCAGCTTGGGTGGGACTAATCAGCCCCAGCATTTT. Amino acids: CASSLGGTNQPQHF.

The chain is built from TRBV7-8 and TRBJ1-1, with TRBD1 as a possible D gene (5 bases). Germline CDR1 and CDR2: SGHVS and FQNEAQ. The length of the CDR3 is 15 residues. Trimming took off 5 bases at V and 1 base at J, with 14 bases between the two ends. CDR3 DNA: TGTGCCAGCAGCCTGGGGCCCCGGGGGAACACTGAAGCTTTCTTT. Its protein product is CASSLGPRGNTEAFF.

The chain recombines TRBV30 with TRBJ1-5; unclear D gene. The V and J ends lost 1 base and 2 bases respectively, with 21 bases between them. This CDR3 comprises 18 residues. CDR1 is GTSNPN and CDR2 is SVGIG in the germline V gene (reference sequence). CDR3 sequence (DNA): TGTGCCTGGAGTGCCCGCCGTAGAGGAGGCTTGGGCAATCAGCCCCAGCATTTT. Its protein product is CAWSARRRGGLGNQPQHF.